The TCR beta chain under discussion was sequenced for a study of human T cells and chemical hapten exposure. Study information: During the approximately 25-week study period, patients had diphenylcyclopropenone applied to the scalp every week. Study-wide points: Donors had alopecia, so their immune response may differ from healthy people's. Versus controls, expanded TCRs had significantly more large CDR3 similarity clusters.

Via MiXCR, TCRdb re-called the RACE reads, giving one row per CDR3 protein. The table lists about 68,000 distinct CDR3 sequences, over 9.5% of them singletons. This clonotype has only a few counts. What it binds is unknown. The germline V and J ends were trimmed by 6 bases and 1 base, with 15 bases remaining between them. Germline CDR1 DFQATT, CDR2 SNEGSKA (reference sequence). The length of the CDR3 is 14 residues. Time point here: pre-sensitization, week 0. Regarding treatment: therapeutic diphenylcyclopropenone sensitization with weekly scalp DPC. This sequence was found in a woman in her 50s with alopecia areata. Some clones in this sample may be carry-over from other donors' samples. This material consisted of whole blood, taken in connection with sensitization to the hapten diphenylcyclopropenone (DPC). This chain connects TRBV20-1 to TRBJ1-1; tentatively, D is TRBD1 (5 bases). CDR3 DNA sequence: TGCAGTGCCAAACCGGGACCGACGAACACTGAAGCTTTCTTT. Translated: CSAKPGPTNTEAFF.